Each of the 4 T cell receptor beta chains below was sequenced from the same sample in a study of blood T cell repertoires in COVID-19. Repertoires were generated with immunoSEQ multiplex PCR, while TCRdb's copy carries only in-frame clones and drops some. Of fewer than 200,000 clones listed, 70% to 90% are singletons. Sequenced sample: PBMCs or T cells enriched from blood (not recorded which). These receptors were obtained from a woman between 35 and 50 years old in a cohort exposed to, infected with or recovered from COVID-19 (not recorded which).

Only a few counts were recorded for this clone. This rearrangement joins TRBV29-1 to TRBJ1-2; the D gene is possibly TRBD1 (6 bases). V was clipped by 7 bases and J by 6 bases, with 18 bases between them. CDR1 is SQVTM and CDR2 is ANQGSEA in the germline V gene. The CDR3 is made up of 13 amino acids. The chain's CDR3 is CSAMGTGFDGYTF. The DNA of the CDR3 is TGCAGCGCCATGGGAACAGGGTTCGATGGCTACACCTTC. The full variable domain, its missing parts supplied by reference TRBV29-1 and TRBJ1-2, is SAVISQKPSRDICQRGTSLTIQCQVDSQVTMMFWYRQQPGQSLTLIATANQGSEATYESGFVIDKFPISRPNLTFSTLTVSNMSPEDSSIYLCSAMGTGFDGYTFGSGTRLTVV.

This clone occurred a few times. The rearrangement links TRBV24-1 to TRBJ1-5; TRBD1 matches 7 bases. V gave up 10 bases and J gave up 2 bases; unmatched junction bases: 10. This CDR3 is built from 15 residues. Germline V gene data show CDR1 as KGHDR and CDR2 as SFDVKD. The CDR3: CATRDRLKRNQPQHF. As DNA, the CDR3 is TGTGCCACGCGGGACAGACTGAAACGCAATCAGCCCCAGCATTTT.

There are a few counts of this clone. The chain recombines TRBV19 with TRBJ1-2, with 9 bases fitting TRBD1. V gave up 7 bases and J gave up 8 bases; unmatched junction bases: 8. Germline V CDR1 and CDR2: LNHDA, SQIVND (reference sequence). The CDR3 has 13 amino acids. The CDR3 DNA follows: TGTGCCAGTACCAGGGGACAGGGTGGCGGCTACACCTTC. Its translation is CASTRGQGGGYTF.

Comments on this clone: No conserved phenylalanine or tryptophan ends this CDR3, so it is likely a read error. The DNA is omitted, as the CDR3 cannot be located on it reliably, and the CDR3 follows TCRdb's listing. This sequence joins TRBV7-9 and TRBJ2-2; TRBD2 was called by the table and not checked on the DNA. The CDR3 comprises 10 residues, both ends counted. Germline V gene sequence: CDR1 SEHNR, CDR2 FQNEAQ (reference sequence). The CDR3 loop reads CASSLAKLMI.